This T cell receptor beta chain derives from a study of cytomegalovirus exposure and HLA in healthy donors (dated by TCRdb to 2016 to 2017). About the full investigation: According to an earlier analysis of 587 of the donors, about 179 million T cells yielded 90 million to 140 million unique TCR beta sequences and about 300 Gb of sequence data. About 280 gigabases of sequencing data and approximately 85 million unique TCR sequences were included in an early release covering 500 to 750 HLA-typed donors. Of the 300 to 500 genotyped donors, 75% to 85% were placed in the genetic ancestry cluster associated with self-reported Caucasian donors. The study was designed to test whether signatures of past pathogen exposure could be identified by cataloging public T cell receptors. The study used immunosequencing to profile the T cell repertoires of several hundred subjects and linked those repertoires to cytomegalovirus serostatus. In addition to the first cohort of 666 subjects, a separate validation cohort of under 150 different subjects was used. High-throughput TCR immunosequencing, statistical association of individual TCRs with disease status, and machine learning were combined to predict cytomegalovirus infection status. To study patterns of TCR occurrence, a later analysis re-analyzed previously published TCR beta repertoires from 550 to 800 donors and added high-resolution HLA genotyping. The later analysis used no new phenotypic data to find candidate immune exposures, relying instead on TCR beta sequences and their occurrence across donors. An earlier analysis of 587 of the donors used high-throughput TCR beta sequencing to judge whether each TCR beta V gene segment behaved as functional or pseudogenic. Alongside the repertoire data, information on donor age, sex, ethnicity and CMV serostatus was compiled. In a later genetic analysis, genome-wide SNP genotypes for about three fifths of the roughly 670 donors were used, and that subset was treated as a discovery cohort. Every discovery cohort repertoire had been produced on one sequencing platform. HLA typing included class I and class II loci at four-digit resolution. The number of typed donors differed by locus: about 620-630 for A, B, C, DRB1 and DQB1; 522 for DQA1; fewer than 610 for DPA1; and some 470 for DPB1. A handful of DR-DQ haplotypes were handled as single units for association and clustering because linkage in the cohort was strong. Among some 410 genotyped donors of the cohort, an average of about 240,000 unique TCR beta nucleotide sequences were sequenced per donor, about a sixth of them non-productive. Study-level results and caveats: The classifier was reported to diagnose cytomegalovirus status with high specificity and sensitivity in both the original cohort and the validation cohort. The cohort was sequenced for TCR beta chains only, and without alpha or paired-chain data the features that could be detected were limited. A cluster of highly shared sequence variants was judged likely to be a technical artifact of the sequencing pipeline. The presence/absence analyses assumed that sequencing depth was roughly uniform across donors, and that assumption may not be true. Linkage disequilibrium might explain the correlated functional status among segregating V segments, but an unknown experimental factor could not be excluded. A few of the identified cytomegalovirus-associated TCR beta chains were confirmed in vitro to be specific for cytomegalovirus antigens. According to the authors, the approach could potentially be generalized to other disease states and immunological phenotypes. In a later analysis, HLA-associated TCR beta chains were found to be more clonally expanded and to have lower generation probabilities than equally common non-associated chains. At a false discovery rate of 0.05, a later analysis linked about 17,000 TCR beta sequences to specific HLA alleles. Compared with the roughly 700-donor mean, donors in an Asian-associated ancestry cluster had fewer N-insertions in productive TCRs, according to a later genetic analysis. When HLA alleles, especially DR and DQ, strongly co-occurred, TCR associations were difficult to assign to individual alleles. In a later analysis, the rate of TCR association differed among HLA loci, with DRB1 alleles having the most associated TCRs and HLA-C alleles having the fewest. Some IMGT-functional V segments, including TRBV6-2 and TRBV6-3, could not be distinguished by the 87-base-pair reads and were therefore excluded. A later genetic analysis associated a missense DCLRE1C variant with V-gene and J-gene trimming of TCR beta chains, and an independent cohort replicated the association. The only immune exposure information available for the cohort was CMV serostatus. In an earlier analysis of a few hundred of the donors, most TCR beta V segments were observed in productive rearrangements about 87% or about 30% of the time, broadly matching IMGT annotations. Because some donors lacked HLA typing at each locus, the association tests relied only on the typed subset. A further reported finding was that TCR beta sequences accurately predicted the HLA-A and HLA-B alleles for most subjects in the first cohort. Several of the top co-occurrence clusters appeared to be linked to parvovirus B19, influenza, CMV and Epstein-Barr virus, according to a later analysis. Most TCR sequences were observed very rarely across donors, whereas some public TCRs were present in many individuals. Approximately 16 rarely observed V segments, including chromosome 9 orphons, were excluded from the earlier analysis of several hundred of the donors because counts were too low. In the study, roughly 160 TCR beta chains were listed as associated with cytomegalovirus. According to a later analysis, most CMV-associated TCR beta chains appeared to be HLA-restricted, and the HLA associations seemed to be driven largely by CMV exposure.

With regard to this clone: What this receptor recognizes is not known. Base qualities were left out, and no much larger clone turns up one base away.

The CDR3 starts with the cysteine, ends with the phenylalanine, and has 15 residues. The kept DNA is CDR3 alone, 45 bases in frame from the first base. From the germline V gene, CDR1 is KGHSH and CDR2 is LQKENI. Deletion took 3 bases off V and 4 bases off J, with a span of 15 bases between the germline ends. The cohort consisted of 666 healthy bone marrow donors. Cohort members were all nominally healthy when sampled, although unrecorded immune exposures were likely present. CMV serostatus was recorded as positive for just under 300 and negative for about 55% of the roughly 700 cohort members, whereas no CMV serostatus was recorded for the donor in question. A peripheral blood sample was collected from each donor, and TCR beta sequencing was performed on peripheral blood mononuclear cells. Genomic DNA extraction from the blood cell samples was performed with the Qiagen DNeasy Blood Extraction Kit.

The library was built by means of the immunoSEQ multiplex PCR assay. The multiplex PCR relied on a mix of 60 forward primers for TCR Vbeta segments and 13 reverse primers for TCR Jbeta segments. The CDR3 region of rearranged TCR beta genes was amplified from genomic DNA by a multiplex PCR assay. On the Illumina HiSeq System, the amplified TCR beta libraries were sequenced as 87-base-pair reads. The paper's processing steps were these. A later analysis counted about 80 million unique TCR beta chains across the 670 or so repertoires, and around 9.9 million of these chains were shared by at least two donors. Raw reads were error-corrected and collapsed into unique sequences with a nearest-neighbor algorithm that merged closely related sequences to remove PCR and sequencing errors. V, D and J gene segments were assigned by aligning CDR3 sequences to IMGT reference sequences. For a sequence to be retained, a match of at least six nucleotides to both a V gene segment and a J gene segment was required. Rearrangements were called productive when the CDR3 lacked stop codons and stayed in frame with V and J; all others were non-productive. CDR3 was defined according to IMGT convention as the region running from the second conserved V-encoded cysteine to the conserved J-encoded phenylalanine. The earlier analysis of more than 450 of the donors excluded sequences that lacked an unambiguous match to a single V gene segment. An earlier analysis of approximately 590 of the donors classified V segments as functional when productive rearrangements were above 56.7% and as segregating when the standard deviation between donors was above 5%. A statistical classification framework was built to diagnose cytomegalovirus status from the catalog of TCR beta chain sequences. A later analysis assigned V and J genes by comparing TCR nucleotide sequences with IMGT/GENE-DB human TR gene sequences. Using the TCRdist pipeline, a later analysis assigned CDR3 sequences along with most-parsimonious VDJ recombination scenarios. In a later analysis, every TCR beta chain was defined by the combination of its CDR3 amino acid sequence and its V-gene family, and reads without a unique V-gene family were dropped. To address suspected cross-contamination and a sequencing artifact, a later analysis removed a few hundred highly shared, low-generation-probability nucleotide sequences. In a later analysis, a clonal expansion index was calculated for each public chain from normalized within-repertoire ranks of inferred template counts. A later analysis computed generation probabilities with a VDJ recombination model fitted to out-of-frame rearrangements, and checked the results against IGoR. Hypergeometric tests were used in a later analysis to score TCR-TCR, TCR-HLA and TCR-CMV co-occurrence, with a repertoire-size bias correction applied to the TCR pairs. To estimate false discovery rates, a later analysis permuted the HLA or CMV assignments 20 times. In a later analysis, co-occurring TCRs were grouped using DBSCAN, and TCRdist sequence similarity was added for clustering within HLA-allele-positive subsets. Co-occurrence clustering excluded repertoires with fewer than 30,000 or more than 120,000 public chains, plus five with anomalous nucleotide sharing. TCRdb's version of the immuneACCESS table is confined to in-frame rearrangements and falls short of the full clone set. An unresolved V gene accounts for under half of the shortfall where checked; the remainder is of unknown origin. V and J calls and clone size are those listed in that table; D and trimming were worked out from the DNA. The sample records 65,000 to 95,000 clones, 70% to 85% of which are singletons. The biggest ten clones account for roughly 13% of the sample.

The clonotype was recovered from a human donor in good health. The sequence is built from TRBV18 and TRBJ1-1; the D gene is possibly TRBD1, with 5 bases matching. Sequenced: PBMCs. The CDR3 amino acid sequence is: CASSPLGVGGTEAFF. DNA sequence: TGTGCCAGCTCACCCTTGGGGGTCGGGGGCACTGAAGCTTTCTTT.